This TCR beta chain was profiled in a study of T cell responses to AZD1222 COVID-19 vaccine (dated by TCRdb to the early 2020s). Broadly, across the study: A total of around 240 trial participants underwent TCR sequencing, of whom roughly 210 had received two doses of AZD1222 and 26 had received two doses of the MenACWY control vaccine. Trial participants were enrolled by age into 18-55, 56-69 and 70-plus year subgroups, with approximately 150, 28 and 58 TCR-sequenced participants respectively. The investigation overall reported the following: A significant rise in spike-specific TCR breadth and depth was observed after two AZD1222 doses relative to day 0 and relative to MenACWY recipients. The 56-69-year group was small, and its depth increase did not reach significance, likely because of low power. CD4 TCRs associated with the vaccine covered the entire spike protein, and the dominant responses were in regions 160-218 and 743-854. Because no day 14 peak-response samples were available, the repertoires could be characterized only after the peak T cell response. Conclusions about previously exposed vaccinees were limited because only six AZD1222 recipients were SARS-CoV-2 seropositive at baseline. Most participants were white British and females outnumbered males, and the authors suggested that clonal diversity may have been underestimated. Nearly half of unique spike-specific TCRs reportedly recognized epitopes outside regions mutated in the B.1.351 and B.1.1.7 variants.

The germline V gene (reference sequence) provides CDR1 SGHKS and CDR2 YYEKEE. Germline trimming: 0 bases from V, 5 bases from J; junction bases outside gene matches: 7. The CDR3 runs 15 amino acids, cysteine and phenylalanine included. The retained sequence is limited to the CDR3, 45 bases, with the frame set at the first base. The time point label, as the study defines it: about 28 days (+/-7) after the second vaccine dose. AZD1222 recipients whose second dose came at about 4 weeks and those whose second dose came at about 12 weeks were combined into one group, since spike-specific TCR depth and breadth did not differ between the two schedules. Vaccinee samples came from UK trials COV001 and COV002, including a single-blind randomized controlled phase 2/3 trial of AZD1222 (ChAdOx1 nCoV-19) in healthy adults. For TCRbeta chain sequencing, PBMC samples were collected from trial participants at day 0 and at day 28 after the second dose.

The CDR3 regions of human TCRbeta chains were analyzed by immunosequencing. On the authors' methods: TCRs in the repertoires were matched against a reference library of SARS-CoV-2-specific TCRs that had been generated with the MIRA antigen-specificity platform. Breadth was defined as the fraction of unique TCRs that were SARS-CoV-2-associated, and depth was defined as the fraction of total T cells that were SARS-CoV-2-associated. Using the MIRA data, every spike-specific TCR was mapped to the spike region that the TCR reacted to and assigned to either a CD4 or a CD8 class. Log10-transformed breadth and depth values were compared by one-way ANOVA with Sidak's multiple comparisons tests. TCRdb's version of the immuneACCESS table is confined to in-frame rearrangements and falls short of the full clone set. An unresolved V gene accounts for under half of the shortfall where checked; the remainder is of unknown origin. D and trimming come from the DNA, and the V and J calls and clone size come from that table. The sample contains roughly 120,000 clones, around 89% of them found a single time. 7.1% of the sample rests with the top ten.

This clone appeared a few times. The specificity of this receptor is unknown. No quality values exist for individual bases; no much larger clone is one base distant. The sequencing used peripheral blood, collected 28 days after the second AZD1222 dose. The receptor chain draws on TRBV5-5 and TRBJ2-7, with 8 junctional bases fitting TRBD1. This TCR was recovered from an adult who received the AZD1222 COVID-19 vaccine. The CDR3 sequence is CASSLAGQGRDEQYF. The DNA sequence reads TGTGCCAGCAGCTTGGCCGGACAGGGCCGGGACGAGCAGTACTTC.